This entry describes one TCR beta chain. TCRdb called the 5' RACE reads again in MiXCR, with one record for every CDR3 protein. The repertoire consists of some 550,000 distinct CDR3 sequences, with roughly a fifth occurring once and the leading ten covering around an eighth. The sample belongs to a study of T cells after yellow fever vaccination. Germline-derived CDR1 and CDR2 are SEHNR and FQNEAQ (reference sequence). CDR3 length equals 15 residues. Sequenced here: PBMCs, sampled 15 days after the yellow fever booster vaccination. The clonotype was recovered from a young man who received the YFV17D yellow fever vaccine. The V and J genes are TRBV7-9 and TRBJ2-2, with 9 bases matching TRBD1. In DNA form, the CDR3 reads TGTGTCCCATACACACAGGGGGCGGTCACCGGGGAGCTGTTTTTT. This codes for CVPYTQGAVTGELFF. The full variable domain, rest sourced from reference TRBV7-9 and TRBJ2-2, is DTGVSQNPRHKITKRGQNVTFRCDPISEHNRLYWYRQTLGQGPEFLTYFQNEAQLEKSRLLSDRFSAERPKGSFSTLEIQRTEQGDSAMYLCVPYTQGAVTGELFFGEGSRLTVL.